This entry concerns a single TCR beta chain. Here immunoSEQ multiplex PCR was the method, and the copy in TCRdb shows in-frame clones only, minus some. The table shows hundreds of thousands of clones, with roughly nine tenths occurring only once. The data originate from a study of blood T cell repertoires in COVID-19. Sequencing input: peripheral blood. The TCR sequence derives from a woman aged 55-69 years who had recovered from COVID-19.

DNA for the CDR3: TGTGCCAGCAGCTTAGTATCGACAGGGATCTATGGCTACACCTTC. Translating it yields CASSLVSTGIYGYTF. V usage is TRBV7-2 and J usage is TRBJ1-2; 7 nucleotides match TRBD1. The V segment lost 1 base and the J segment 4 bases; nucleotides outside the gene matches: 6. The V gene's germline CDR1 is SGHTA and CDR2 FQGNSA. The CDR3 extends over 15 amino acids.